The next 20 T cell receptor beta chains were all read from a single sample in a study of radiation and T cells in renal cell carcinoma. Clones were read by immunoSEQ multiplex PCR, and TCRdb kept only the in-frame ones, dropping some. Of about 95,000 clones in the sample, approximately 86% are singletons; the top ten hold approximately 8.1%. The time point here: baseline pretreatment blood. The treatment is: 15 Gy SBRT to primary tumor, nephrectomy 4 weeks later. The sequences come from blood, collected from a patient whose treatment included radiotherapy and nephrectomy. The receptors were sampled from a man between 45 and 60 years old with renal cell carcinoma.

This rearrangement joins TRBV5-5 to TRBJ1-3; no clear D gene. CDR1 and CDR2 (germline): SGHKS, YYEKEE (reference sequence). This CDR3 has 16 residues. V lost 5 bases and J 3 bases, leaving 18 bases between the germline ends. CDR3 sequence reads: CASSLAGGVFGNTIYF. In DNA, the CDR3 is TGTGCCAGCAGTCTGGCCGGTGGGGTCTTTGGAAACACCATATATTTT.

The J gene is TRBJ2-1, the V gene TRBV11-2; possible D gene TRBD2, 6 bases. The V end was cut by 5 bases, the J end by 4 bases, with 9 bases between. The CDR3 contains 13 residues. Germline lookup yields CDR1 SGHAT and CDR2 FQNNGV. CDR3 protein: CASSLGGYNEQFF. The CDR3 DNA reads as TGTGCCAGCAGCCTCGGGGGATACAATGAGCAGTTCTTC.

This clone turned up a few times. The chain uses TRBV6-5 and TRBJ1-1, with D uncertain. V was cut by 2 bases and J by 3 bases, with 4 bases left in between. Germline values: CDR1 MNHEY, CDR2 SVGAGI. CDR3 length: 12 amino acids. DNA for the CDR3: TGTGCCAGCAGTTACAGGGACACTGAAGCTTTCTTT. Translation gives CASSYRDTEAFF.

This clone is a singleton in its sample. V gene TRBV6-5 combines with J gene TRBJ1-6; 8 nucleotides align to TRBD1. Germline V gene data show CDR1 as MNHEY and CDR2 as SVGAGI. This CDR3 comprises 15 residues. Trimming cost V 4 bases and J 10 bases; bases outside gene matches: 9. CDR3: CASSSRTGLGSPLHF. The CDR3 nucleotides read TGTGCCAGCAGTTCTCGGACAGGGCTTGGCTCACCCCTCCACTTT.

The DNA for the CDR3 is TGTGCCAGCTCACCAAGGGGAGACGAGCAGTACTTC. It is translated as CASSPRGDEQYF. The chain carries TRBV18 and TRBJ2-7; D might be TRBD1 or TRBD2, each matching 5 bases. Looked up from germline, CDR1 is KGHSH and CDR2 is LQKENI. V shed 2 bases and J shed 5 bases, with 7 bases lying between them. The CDR3 is 12 amino acids.

The chain employs TRBV7-3 and TRBJ1-1; D is uncertain. The CDR3 contains 15 residues. The germline CDR1 and CDR2 sequences are SGHTA and FQGTGA. V shed 0 bases and J shed 5 bases, with 13 bases lying between them. CDR3 sequence: CASSLTGRVGTEAFF. The CDR3 DNA sequence: TGTGCCAGCAGCTTAACTGGTCGGGTGGGTACTGAAGCTTTCTTT.

The chain has TRBV7-9 and TRBJ1-1; the D is unclear. Trimming took 1 base from V and 11 from J, leaving 11 bases between them. The CDR3 extends over 12 amino acids. CDR1 and CDR2 (germline): SEHNR, FQNEAQ (reference sequence). The CDR3 is CASSLGPYSAFF. The CDR3 DNA is TGTGCCAGCAGCTTAGGGCCATACAGCGCTTTCTTT.

The chain links TRBV7-2 to TRBJ1-1; possible D gene TRBD1, 5 bases. With 3 bases removed from V and 4 bases from J, the gap between germline ends came to 15 bases. Germline V CDR1 and CDR2: SGHTA, FQGNSA. The CDR3 runs 15 residues. The CDR3 DNA reads TGTGCCAGCAGCTTGATGGGGGACCCTGGCACTGAAGCTTTCTTT. Amino acid sequence: CASSLMGDPGTEAFF.

The chain couples TRBV7-2 to TRBJ1-6, with 7 bases fitting TRBD1. The germline CDR1 and CDR2 sequences are SGHTA and FQGNSA. The CDR3 extends over 13 amino acids. V was pared by 8 bases and J by 10 bases, with 8 bases of the junction left unmatched. In nucleotides, the CDR3 is TGTGCCAGCCTAAGACAGGGTGTGTCACCCCTCCACTTT. Translation gives CASLRQGVSPLHF.

This clone was observed once. V and J are TRBV10-2 and TRBJ1-1, with D possibly matching TRBD1 (5 bases). The CDR3 sequence is 16 residues long. The germline V gene encodes CDR1 WSHSY and CDR2 SAAADI. V lost 10 bases and J 0 bases, leaving 21 bases between the germline ends. The CDR3 DNA follows: TGCGCCATCCGTATCATGGGACCACAAATGAACACTGAAGCTTTCTTT. Protein sequence: CAIRIMGPQMNTEAFF.

V is TRBV7-3 and J is TRBJ2-3; 13 bases fit TRBD2. CDR3 size: 16 residues. The ends lost 4 bases at V and 2 bases at J; junction bases unmatched: 3. In germline, CDR1 is SGHTA, CDR2 FQGTGA. CDR3 coding DNA: TGTGCCAGCAGCTGGACTAGCGGGGGACCCACAGATACGCAGTATTTT. It specifies CASSWTSGGPTDTQYF. The full variable domain, completed using reference TRBV7-3 and TRBJ2-3, is GAGVSQTPSNKVTEKGKYVELRCDPISGHTALYWYRQSLGQGPEFLIYFQGTGAADDSGLPNDRFFAVRPEGSVSTLKIQRTERGDSAVYLCASSWTSGGPTDTQYFGPGTRLTVL.

The gene calls are TRBV11-3 and TRBJ2-1, with a weak D call TRBD1 (5 bases). The CDR3 is 15 amino acids. Trimming removed 0 bases at V and 10 bases at J, with 16 bases between. Germline V lookup: CDR1 SGHNT, CDR2 YENEEA. CDR3 amino acids: CASSLDLTGGREQFF. Written as DNA, the CDR3 is TGTGCCAGCAGCTTAGATCTAACAGGCGGCCGAGAGCAGTTCTTC.

The rearrangement links TRBV19 to TRBJ2-2; TRBD2 is a possible D gene (6 bases). Germline CDR1 and CDR2: LNHDA and SQIVND (reference sequence). The CDR3 sequence is 12 residues long. V lost 10 bases, J lost 4 bases, and 10 bases lay in between. The CDR3 sequence is CATASVTGELFF. The CDR3 coding sequence is TGTGCCACCGCTAGCGTCACCGGGGAGCTGTTTTTT.

A note on this clone: A junction boundary mismatches the germline segment, possibly from a read error. CDR3 residues: CASSDSKRGYGYTF. The CDR3 nucleotides are TGTGCCAGCAGTGACTCCAAGCGCGGCTATGGCTACACCTTC. The chain employs TRBV6-5 and TRBJ1-2; D is unresolved. CDR3 size: 14 residues. Germline values: CDR1 MNHEY, CDR2 SVGAGI.

The V call is TRBV2, the J call TRBJ2-4, with unresolved D. V lost 4 bases and J 3 bases, leaving 1 base between the germline ends. The germline CDR1 and CDR2 sequences are SNHLY and FYNNEI. CDR3 size: 11 residues. The CDR3 protein is CASSVKNIQYF. The DNA for the CDR3 is TGTGCCAGCAGTGTCAAAAACATTCAGTACTTC.

This rearrangement joins TRBV7-9 to TRBJ2-3, with D uncertain. Trimming shortened V by 2 bases and J by 6 bases, and 15 bases separated the two germline ends. There are 15 residues in the CDR3. Germline loops: CDR1 SEHNR, CDR2 FQNEAQ (reference sequence). Written as DNA, the CDR3 is TGTGCCAGCAGCTTACGGGCAGGATTGGGGGATACGCAGTATTTT. This sequence encodes CASSLRAGLGDTQYF.

The chain employs TRBV4-1 and TRBJ2-7; no reliable D call. Germline V lookup: CDR1 MGHRA, CDR2 YSYEKL. The V gene lost 1 base and the J gene lost 3 bases, with 13 bases spanning the gap. There are 15 residues in the CDR3. The CDR3 coding sequence is TGCGCCAGCAGCCAAGCTGACCCCGGGCTCTACGAGCAGTACTTC. Its translation is CASSQADPGLYEQYF.

The chain recombines TRBV19 with TRBJ2-7; perhaps TRBD1 as D (5 bases). V lost 3 bases, J lost 4 bases, and 13 bases lay in between. The CDR3 spans 14 residues. Looked up from germline, CDR1 is LNHDA and CDR2 is SQIVND (reference sequence). In nucleotides, the CDR3 is TGTGCCAGTAGTATCGGGCAGGGCTTGTACGAGCAGTACTTC. Amino acid sequence: CASSIGQGLYEQYF.

This chain joins TRBV5-1 and TRBJ2-1; D possibly corresponds to TRBD1 (5 bases). Per the germline V gene, CDR1 is SGHRS and CDR2 is YFSETQ. V was pared by 4 bases and J by 5 bases, with 7 bases between. CDR3 length: 12 amino acids. The CDR3 is CASSEQDNEQFF. For the CDR3, the DNA is TGCGCCAGCAGCGAACAGGACAATGAGCAGTTCTTC.

V and J are TRBV5-1 and TRBJ1-5; TRBD1 is a possible D gene (5 bases). V dropped 2 bases and J dropped 3 bases, with 12 bases sitting between them. The CDR3 spans 15 residues. Germline CDR1 SGHRS, CDR2 YFSETQ. The CDR3 loop reads CASSFLDSYNQPQHF. CDR3 in DNA: TGCGCCAGCAGCTTCCTCGACAGCTACAATCAGCCCCAGCATTTT.